The clone carrying this TCR beta chain was detected many times. No antigen is known for it. This sample stems from a study of T cells after yellow fever vaccination. Study as a whole: Preparation of the low-cell-number fractions used SMART-Seq v4 Ultra Low Input. General study points: Reappearing after the booster were most of the clones from primary vaccination (almost 97% CD4, approximately 85% CD8). Though weaker, the secondary response peaked faster, on day 5 versus 15. Abundant clonotypes from the bulk population could contaminate FACS-sorted repertoires.

TCRdb passed the 5' RACE reads through MiXCR, listing each CDR3 protein once. The table shows approximately 580,000 distinct CDR3 sequences, with roughly a sixth occurring only once. There are 15 residues in the CDR3. The V gene end was trimmed by 4 bases and the J gene end by 1 base; junction bases not matched to a gene: 5. From germline, CDR1 is SGHNT and CDR2 YYREEE (reference sequence). The chain carries TRBV5-4 and TRBJ1-1; 9 bases map to TRBD1. The receptor was isolated from a man aged 18-30 years who received the YFV17D yellow fever vaccine. The sample in question was PBMCs, obtained less than 6 days after the first yellow fever vaccination. The CDR3 bases are TGTGCCAGCAGCGGACAGGGGCGCGGGAACACTGAAGCTTTCTTT. As protein: CASSGQGRGNTEAFF.